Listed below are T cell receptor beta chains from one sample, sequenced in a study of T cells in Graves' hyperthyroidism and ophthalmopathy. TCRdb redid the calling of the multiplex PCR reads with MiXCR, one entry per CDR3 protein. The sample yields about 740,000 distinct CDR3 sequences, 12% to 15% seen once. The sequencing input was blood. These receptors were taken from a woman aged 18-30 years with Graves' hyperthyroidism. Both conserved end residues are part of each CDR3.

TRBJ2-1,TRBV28,CASHKGGGSYNEQFF
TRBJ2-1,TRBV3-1,CASSQGGGGKEQFF
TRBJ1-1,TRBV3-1,CASSWTGAEAFF
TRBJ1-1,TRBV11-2,CASSLGVFRGLDGTEAFF
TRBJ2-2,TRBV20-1,CSASRAGWTGELFF
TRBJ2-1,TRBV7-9,CASSLETNEQFF
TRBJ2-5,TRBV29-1,CSVVPGMGETQYF
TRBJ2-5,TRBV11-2,CASSLRQGAWETQYF
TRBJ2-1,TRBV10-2,CAGPGLLNEQFF
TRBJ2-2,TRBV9,CASTPSGARTGELFF
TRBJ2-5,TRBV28,CASSFEGGETQYF
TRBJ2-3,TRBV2,CASSEGQDSTDTQYF
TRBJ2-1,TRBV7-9,CASSLGRREGKLPTYNEQFF
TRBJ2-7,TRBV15,CATSMDRGPYEQYF
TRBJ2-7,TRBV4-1,CASSQAGNSYEQYF
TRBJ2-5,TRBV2,CASSRIQETQYF
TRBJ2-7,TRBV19,CASSIIWGSSYEQYF
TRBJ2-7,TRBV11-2,CASSLVPDTAYEQYF
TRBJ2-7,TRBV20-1,CSASPGLAGGPHEQYF
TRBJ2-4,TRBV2,CASNDYRGKNIQYF
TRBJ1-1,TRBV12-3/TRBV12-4,CASSSSLNAFF
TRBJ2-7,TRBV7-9,CASSPGAEQYF
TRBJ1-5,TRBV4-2,CASSQDGPSHQPQHF